These 20 T cell receptor beta chains were sequenced from one sample in a study of blood T cell repertoires in COVID-19 (dated by TCRdb to 2020 to 2022). Libraries were made using the immunoSEQ multiplex PCR assay. TCRdb retrieved this table from immuneACCESS and kept in-frame rearrangements only. Not all clones are present; in checked studies, unresolved V genes account for under half, and no reason is known for the remainder. This sample lists about 280,000 clones; roughly 85% were detected once. Jointly, the top ten make up roughly 2.6% of the sample. The sequenced sample was PBMCs or T cells enriched from blood (not recorded which). The receptors were gathered from a woman between 45 and 65 years old who had recovered from COVID-19.

The rearrangement joins TRBV11-3 to TRBJ2-2; TRBD2 matches at 10 bases. This CDR3 is built from 16 residues. V shed 2 bases and J 7 bases; nucleotides not matched to a gene: 7. CDR1 is SGHNT, CDR2 YENEEA, per germline. The CDR3 is CASSLNPSGRIGELFF. CDR3 DNA: TGTGCCAGCAGCTTAAACCCTAGCGGGAGAATCGGGGAGCTGTTTTTT. Variable domain in full (rest from reference TRBV11-3 and TRBJ2-2): EAGVVQSPRYKIIEKKQPVAFWCNPISGHNTLYWYLQNLGQGPELLIRYENEEAVDDSQLPKDRFSAERLKGVDSTLKIQPAELGDSAVYLCASSLNPSGRIGELFFGEGSRLTVL.

Here the CDR3 reads CASSWGAGGPTGELFF. For the CDR3, the DNA is TGCGCCAGCAGCTGGGGAGCGGGAGGGCCAACCGGGGAGCTGTTTTTT. V usage is TRBV5-1 and J usage is TRBJ2-2; 10 nucleotides agree with TRBD2. Germline V lookup: CDR1 SGHRS, CDR2 YFSETQ. After removal of 3 bases from V and 5 bases from J, the junction contained 7 bases not matched to a gene. This CDR3 is 16 amino acids long.

In this sample, this clone turned up once. This chain uses TRBV5-1 with TRBJ1-6; 8 bases match TRBD1. The germline CDR1 and CDR2 sequences are SGHRS and YFSETQ. CDR3 length: 15 residues. V shed 2 bases, J shed 3 bases, and the junction held 1 base outside the gene matches. CDR3 sequence reads: CASSFGQGYNSPLHF. The CDR3 nucleotides read TGCGCCAGCAGCTTCGGACAGGGCTATAATTCACCCCTCCACTTT. Using reference TRBV5-1 and TRBJ1-6 for the parts outside the CDR3, the full variable domain is KAGVTQTPRYLIKTRGQQVTLSCSPISGHRSVSWYQQTPGQGLQFLFEYFSETQRNKGNFPGRFSGRQFSNSRSEMNVSTLELGDSALYLCASSFGQGYNSPLHFGNGTRLTVT.

The CDR3 nucleotides read TGTGCCACCAGCAGTGGAGGGGAGAAGATGAACTACGAGCAGTACTTC. As protein: CATSSGGEKMNYEQYF. The rearrangement joins TRBV15 to TRBJ2-7; TRBD2 might be the D (6 bases). Trimming took 3 bases from V and 3 from J, leaving 18 bases between them. The CDR3 contains 16 residues. Germline lookup yields CDR1 LNHNV and CDR2 YYDKDF (reference sequence).

The gene calls are TRBV25-1 and TRBJ2-3; 13 bases fit TRBD2. Germline CDR1 is MGHDK and CDR2 is SYGVNS. With V trimmed by 7 bases and J by 0 bases, 10 bases remained unmatched. The CDR3 spans 18 residues. DNA of the CDR3: TGTGCCAGCACTATGGGGGGACTAGCGGGGCCTAGCACAGATACGCAGTATTTT. This translates into CASTMGGLAGPSTDTQYF.

The chain joins TRBV27 to TRBJ2-7; 10 bases are a match to TRBD1. The junction had 8 bases not matched to a gene; V was cut back by 5 bases and J by 4 bases. The CDR3 extends over 15 amino acids. CDR1 is MNHEY and CDR2 is SMNVEV in the germline V gene (reference sequence). CDR3 bases: TGTGCCAGCAGTCTCTCGACAGGGGGCCAATACGAGCAGTACTTC. Translated: CASSLSTGGQYEQYF.

The chain employs TRBV4-2 and TRBJ2-5; 8 bases match TRBD2. Germline trimming cut 0 bases from V and 0 bases from J; bases unmatched to any gene: 6. The CDR3 consists of 17 residues. In germline, CDR1 is LGHNA, CDR2 YNFKEQ. The CDR3 DNA reads TGTGCCAGCAGCCAAGATGTGGGCGGGGGGTACCAAGAGACCCAGTACTTC. Residues: CASSQDVGGGYQETQYF.

The V and J genes are TRBV10-3 and TRBJ1-1, with D hard to call. The CDR3 is 13 residues long. Germline assignment: CDR1 ENHRY and CDR2 SYGVKD. Trimming cost V 3 bases and J 0 bases, with 5 bases left between them. The CDR3 coding sequence is TGTGCCATCAGTGATCAGGTGAACACTGAAGCTTTCTTT. Amino acids: CAISDQVNTEAFF.

This chain connects TRBV29-1 to TRBJ1-2; TRBD1 matches 9 bases. The V and J ends lost 6 bases and 4 bases, in that order; junction bases with no gene match: 9. This CDR3 comprises 14 residues. Germline V gene sequence: CDR1 SQVTM, CDR2 ANQGSEA. CDR3: CSVTNPTGGYGYTF. The CDR3 nucleotides are TGCAGCGTAACAAACCCGACAGGGGGCTATGGCTACACCTTC.

V and J are TRBV5-6 and TRBJ2-5, with D perhaps TRBD1 (6 bases). CDR3 length: 14 amino acids. The V gene's germline CDR1 is SGHDT and CDR2 YYEEEE. The V end lost 4 bases, the J end lost 2 bases, and 12 bases lay between the germline ends. CDR3 nucleotides: TGTGCCAGCAGCCCCGTGGGACAACAAGAGACCCAGTACTTC. Amino acid sequence: CASSPVGQQETQYF.

The J gene is TRBJ2-1, the V gene TRBV11-2; 12 bases align to TRBD2. The germline V gene encodes CDR1 SGHAT and CDR2 FQNNGV. The V and J ends lost 3 bases and 4 bases, in that order; junction bases with no gene match: 4. This CDR3 is built from 16 residues. The CDR3 spells CASSLTSGGRYNEQFF. CDR3 coding DNA: TGTGCCAGCAGCTTGACTAGCGGGGGACGTTACAATGAGCAGTTCTTC.

A word on this clone: Other DNA variants within this sample encode the same CDR3. The chain combines TRBV11-2 with TRBJ1-5, with 8 bases aligning to TRBD1. Germline V gives CDR1 SGHAT, CDR2 FQNNGV. With 5 bases clipped from V and 7 bases from J, the junction kept 4 bases outside the gene matches. There are 13 residues in the CDR3. The CDR3 protein is CASSLDRDQPQHF. DNA of the CDR3: TGTGCCAGCAGCCTGGACAGGGACCAGCCCCAGCATTTT.

This chain links TRBV4-2 with TRBJ1-1; D possibly corresponds to TRBD1 (6 bases). The CDR3 has 16 amino acids. Trimming removed 8 bases from V and 3 bases from J, with 22 bases in between. CDR1 LGHNA and CDR2 YNFKEQ come from the germline V gene. Written as DNA, the CDR3 is TGTGCCAGCGGGGCCTTCGGGGGGGGCATGTACACTGAAGCTTTCTTT. Translation: CASGAFGGGMYTEAFF.

The V and J genes are TRBV6-2 or TRBV6-3 and TRBJ2-3, with TRBD2 matching over 7 bases. Per germline, CDR1 MNHEY and CDR2 SVGEGT. V was pared by 2 bases and J by 8 bases, with 10 bases of the junction left unmatched. This CDR3 spans 15 amino acids. CDR3 amino acids: CASSYHGLGGGTQYF. The CDR3 DNA reads TGTGCCAGCAGTTACCACGGACTAGGCGGGGGTACGCAGTATTTT.

The chain is built from TRBV5-4 and TRBJ2-5; TRBD2 matches 7 bases. Per germline, CDR1 SGHNT and CDR2 YYREEE (reference sequence). The ends lost 0 bases at V and 7 bases at J; junction bases unmatched: 15. This CDR3 region has 17 residues. The DNA of the CDR3 is TGTGCCAGCAGCTTGGCCCCCTGGGCGGGAGAGGAGGGGACCCAGTACTTC. This translates into CASSLAPWAGEEGTQYF.

This clone was seen only once. V is TRBV7-9 and J is TRBJ2-7, with D possibly TRBD1 on 5 matching bases. The length of the CDR3 is 14 residues. Germline assignment: CDR1 SEHNR and CDR2 FQNEAQ (reference sequence). Trimming took off 1 base at V and 5 bases at J, with 12 bases between the two ends. The CDR3 here is CASSLEKRGDEQYF. In nucleotides, the CDR3 is TGTGCCAGCAGCTTAGAAAAAAGGGGCGACGAGCAGTACTTC.

The chain carries TRBV4-1 and TRBJ2-7, with 7 bases identical to TRBD1. The germline gives CDR1 MGHRA, CDR2 YSYEKL. Losses at the gene ends were 1 base for V and 5 bases for J; bases not matched to a gene: 5. CDR3 length: 14 residues. CDR3 coding DNA: TGCGCCAGCAGCCAAGTTAGGGGGCTCAACGAGCAGTACTTC. It encodes CASSQVRGLNEQYF.

This clone was counted a single time. The V gene is TRBV12-3 or TRBV12-4, the J gene TRBJ2-1; TRBD1 matches 9 bases. The CDR3 covers 13 residues. V lost 8 bases to trimming and J lost 6 bases; unmatched junction nucleotides: 5. CDR3 DNA sequence: TGTGCCAGCGGGGACAGGGTTATCAATGAGCAGTTCTTC. This translates into CASGDRVINEQFF.

The chain is built from TRBV5-1 and TRBJ2-5, with TRBD2 matching over 10 bases. With V trimmed by 3 bases and J by 5 bases, 10 bases remained unmatched. The CDR3 consists of 16 residues. Germline assignment: CDR1 SGHRS and CDR2 YFSETQ. CDR3 region: CASSSQPSGSGETQYF. For the CDR3, the DNA is TGCGCCAGCAGCTCCCAACCTAGCGGGAGCGGGGAGACCCAGTACTTC.

The V call is TRBV9, the J call TRBJ2-2; no reliable D call. Germline-derived CDR1 and CDR2 are SGDLS and YYNGEE. Trimming took off 5 bases at V and 4 bases at J, with 9 bases between the two ends. The CDR3 sequence is 13 residues long. The CDR3 region is CASSRVFTGELFF. In DNA form, the CDR3 reads TGTGCCAGCAGTAGAGTGTTCACCGGGGAGCTGTTTTTT.